Below are 5 T cell receptor beta chains sequenced from a single sample in a study of blood T cell repertoires in COVID-19. The data were produced by immunoSEQ multiplex PCR, yet TCRdb's version contains in-frame clones alone and is incomplete. In the table there are about 370,000 clones, 90% of which are singletons. The specimen sequenced was peripheral blood. These receptors came from a man aged 18-30 years with active or convalescent COVID-19.

V usage is TRBV9 and J usage is TRBJ2-3, with 11 bases identical to TRBD2. V dropped 4 bases and J dropped 5; count of bases not matched to a gene: 6. CDR3 length: 15 residues. Germline CDR1 and CDR2: SGDLS and YYNGEE. The CDR3 nucleotides read TGTGCCAGCAGCAATAGCGGGAGGGCCCAAGATACGCAGTATTTT. It yields the protein CASSNSGRAQDTQYF. Complete variable domain (other parts from reference TRBV9 and TRBJ2-3): DSGVTQTPKHLITATGQRVTLRCSPRSGDLSVYWYQQSLDQGLQFLIQYYNGEERAKGNILERFSAQQFPDLHSELNLSSLELGDSALYFCASSNSGRAQDTQYFGPGTRLTVL.

This clone appeared once. The chain recombines TRBV5-5 with TRBJ1-5; 7 bases map to TRBD1. This CDR3 contains 16 residues. Germline V gene data show CDR1 as SGHKS and CDR2 as YYEKEE (reference sequence). V lost 4 bases and J lost 5; bases outside the gene matches: 12. The CDR3 region is CASSVGLGTDYQPQHF. The CDR3 region has the DNA TGTGCCAGCAGCGTAGGTCTCGGGACAGACTATCAGCCCCAGCATTTT. The full variable domain, rest sourced from reference TRBV5-5 and TRBJ1-5, is DAGVTQSPTHLIKTRGQQVTLRCSPISGHKSVSWYQQVLGQGPQFIFQYYEKEERGRGNFPDRFSARQFPNYSSELNVNALLLGDSALYLCASSVGLGTDYQPQHFGDGTRLSIL.

This clone was counted once. Different DNA sequences within this sample yield the same CDR3. The chain recombines TRBV11-3 with TRBJ2-7; TRBD1 aligns across 7 bases. Germline V CDR1 and CDR2: SGHNT, YENEEA. V was clipped by 1 base and J by 3 bases; unmatched bases: 3. The length of the CDR3 is 14 residues. The CDR3 nucleotides read TGTGCCAGCAGCTTAGGAGGGGACAGCTACGAGCAGTACTTC. It encodes CASSLGGDSYEQYF.

The chain couples TRBV15 to TRBJ2-1; the match to TRBD1 covers 11 bases. Germline V gene data show CDR1 as LNHNV and CDR2 as YYDKDF (reference sequence). The CDR3 is made up of 14 amino acids. Trimming removed 3 bases from V and 6 bases from J; junction bases left unmatched: 1. CDR3 in amino acids: CATSSGTGGNEQFF. CDR3 bases: TGTGCCACCAGCAGCGGGACAGGGGGCAATGAGCAGTTCTTC. Looking up the rest from reference TRBV15 and TRBJ2-1 gives the full variable domain: DAMVIQNPRYQVTQFGKPVTLSCSQTLNHNVMYWYQQKSSQAPKLLFHYYDKDFNNEADTPDNFQSRRPNTSFCFLDIRSPGLGDTAMYLCATSSGTGGNEQFFGPGTRLTVL.

In this sample, this clone turned up a few times. This specimen includes other DNA sequences encoding the same CDR3. V gene TRBV4-3 combines with J gene TRBJ1-3; D is undetermined. The V gene's germline CDR1 is LGHNA and CDR2 YSLEER. Trimming cost V 3 bases and J 0 bases, with 9 bases left between them. The CDR3 loop spans 15 amino acids. CDR3 amino acids: CASSQDGSSGNTIYF. CDR3 sequence (DNA): TGCGCCAGCAGCCAGGACGGGAGCTCTGGAAACACCATATATTTT.